The next 20 T cell receptor beta chains were all read from a single sample in a study of blood T cell repertoires in COVID-19. The repertoire was sequenced with immunoSEQ multiplex PCR; TCRdb's copy has only in-frame clones and lacks some. The data show 200,000 to 250,000 clones, roughly 88% seen once. Sequences were obtained from PBMCs or T cells enriched from blood (not recorded which). The receptors were gathered from a woman aged 35 to 49 with acute COVID-19.

The chain is built from TRBV7-2 and TRBJ1-2, with 9 bases matching TRBD1. This CDR3 has 14 residues. The germline CDR1 and CDR2 sequences are SGHTA and FQGNSA. The trim removed 5 bases at V and 2 bases at J, leaving 3 bases unmatched. Here the CDR3 reads CASSPTGGNYGYTF. In nucleotides, the CDR3 is TGTGCCAGCAGCCCGACAGGGGGGAACTATGGCTACACCTTC.

CDR3 amino acids: CASSVGVSGGALNTGELFF. CDR3 in DNA: TGTGCCAGCAGCGTAGGTGTTAGCGGGGGGGCGTTAAACACCGGGGAGCTGTTTTTT. The chain uses TRBV9 and TRBJ2-2; 11 bases agree with TRBD2. CDR1 and CDR2 from the germline V gene are SGDLS and YYNGEE. This CDR3 is 19 amino acids long. The J segment lost 2 bases and the V segment lost 0 bases, leaving 9 bases of the junction unmatched.

V and J are TRBV9 and TRBJ1-1; D not certain. Per germline, CDR1 SGDLS and CDR2 YYNGEE. The CDR3 length is 15 residues. Between the trimmed V and J ends, which lost 0 bases and 4 bases, there was a span of 13 bases. This CDR3 is CASSVGGQAGTEAFF. CDR3 nucleotide sequence: TGTGCCAGCAGCGTAGGGGGTCAGGCGGGCACTGAAGCTTTCTTT.

The chain employs TRBV19 and TRBJ1-2; D call uncertain. Germline assignment: CDR1 LNHDA and CDR2 SQIVND (reference sequence). V shed 6 bases and J shed 4 bases, with 15 bases lying between them. This CDR3 has 14 residues. As DNA, the CDR3 is TGTGCCAGTAGAGTAGCCTCAAACGGCTATGGCTACACCTTC. Translated, it gives CASRVASNGYGYTF.

This rearrangement joins TRBV27 to TRBJ1-1; D may be TRBD1 (6 bases). V gave up 0 bases and J gave up 1 base, with 6 bases separating them. The germline gives CDR1 MNHEY, CDR2 SMNVEV (reference sequence). This CDR3 spans 14 amino acids. CDR3 nucleotides: TGTGCCAGCAGTTTATCAGGGGGGAACACTGAAGCTTTCTTT. It translates to CASSLSGGNTEAFF.

V is TRBV21-1 and J is TRBJ1-1. TRBV21-1 is given as a pseudogene. The CDR3 loop spans 16 amino acids. The CDR3 reads CASSPWGGTWNTEAFF. CDR3 bases: TGTGCCAGCAGCCCGTGGGGCGGGACCTGGAACACTGAAGCTTTCTTT.

This clone appeared a few times. The chain joins TRBV10-3 to TRBJ1-3; 9 nucleotides align to TRBD1. This CDR3 spans 17 amino acids. J gave up 4 bases and V 7 bases, and 14 bases lay outside the gene matches. Germline loops: CDR1 ENHRY, CDR2 SYGVKD. The CDR3: CAIKTLQGASVGNTIYF. CDR3 in DNA: TGTGCCATCAAAACCTTACAGGGGGCGTCGGTAGGAAACACCATATATTTT.

The chain recombines TRBV7-2 with TRBJ2-5; D ambiguous. The CDR3 length is 13 residues. Germline assignment: CDR1 SGHTA and CDR2 FQGNSA. V was cut by 7 bases and J by 0 bases, with 9 bases left in between. CDR3 in amino acids: CASTLGYQETQYF. The CDR3 DNA reads TGTGCCAGCACCCTCGGGTACCAAGAGACCCAGTACTTC.

The genes are TRBV27 and TRBJ1-5; D may be TRBD1 (5 bases). Germline loops: CDR1 MNHEY, CDR2 SMNVEV (reference sequence). The V end was cut by 6 bases, the J end by 2 bases, with 8 bases between. The CDR3 is 13 amino acids. The CDR3 DNA is TGTGCCAGCAGCATCAGGGGCAATCAGCCCCAGCATTTT. It encodes CASSIRGNQPQHF.

This clone was seen once. The CDR3 region has the DNA TGCGCCAGCAGCGTGACAAGTACGCAGTATTTT. It translates to CASSVTSTQYF. The chain recombines TRBV4-1 with TRBJ2-3; no firm D call. Trimming took 5 bases from V and 8 from J, leaving 8 bases between them. CDR3 length equals 11 residues. Germline V gene data show CDR1 as MGHRA and CDR2 as YSYEKL.

The rearrangement uses TRBV11-3 and TRBJ2-2, with 13 bases matching TRBD2. This CDR3 contains 16 residues. J was trimmed by 6 bases and V by 5 bases; bases with no gene match: 6. The germline V gene has CDR1 SGHNT and CDR2 YENEEA. The CDR3 protein is CASSLTSGGASGELFF. DNA of the CDR3: TGTGCCAGCAGCCTAACTAGCGGGGGGGCGTCCGGGGAGCTGTTTTTT.

CDR3 sequence reads: CASSLRGLFF. In DNA, the CDR3 is TGTGCCAGCAGCTTAAGGGGTTTGTTTTTT. The chain couples TRBV5-8 to TRBJ2-2; the D gene is possibly TRBD1 (5 bases). Germline V gene lookup returns CDR1 SGHTS and CDR2 YDEGEE. The length of the CDR3 is 10 residues. The V end was cut by 2 bases, the J end by 15 bases, with 8 bases between.

This clone showed up just a few times. The V gene is TRBV5-1, the J gene TRBJ2-2, with D possibly TRBD1 on 5 matching bases. V was cut by 1 base and J by 5 bases, with 12 bases left in between. The CDR3 runs to 15 residues. Looked up from germline, CDR1 is SGHRS and CDR2 is YFSETQ. This CDR3 is CASSLRGSWTGELFF. Here the CDR3 DNA reads TGCGCCAGCAGCTTGAGGGGATCGTGGACCGGGGAGCTGTTTTTT.

The rearrangement links TRBV7-9 to TRBJ1-5; tentatively, D is TRBD1 (6 bases). Deletions cut 5 bases from V and 1 base from J, with 9 bases between. Germline V lookup: CDR1 SEHNR, CDR2 FQNEAQ (reference sequence). The CDR3 length is 14 residues. CDR3 sequence (DNA): TGTGCCAGCAGCAGAGGACAGAGCAATCAGCCCCAGCATTTT. As protein: CASSRGQSNQPQHF.

This chain links TRBV15 with TRBJ1-1; D is undetermined. Deletions cut 0 bases from V and 6 bases from J, with 14 bases between. CDR3 length: 15 amino acids. Germline V gene data show CDR1 as LNHNV and CDR2 as YYDKDF (reference sequence). CDR3 DNA: TGTGCCACCAGCAGAGATAGGCTCCGAGGAGCTGAAGCTTTCTTT. Its translation is CATSRDRLRGAEAFF.

The chain recombines TRBV5-4 with TRBJ1-2; D gene unclear. The CDR3 totals 14 residues. CDR1 SGHNT and CDR2 YYREEE come from the germline V gene (reference sequence). Trimming shortened V by 1 base and J by 2 bases, and 9 bases separated the two germline ends. CDR3 residues: CASSLPYKNYGYTF. CDR3 nucleotides: TGTGCCAGCAGCTTGCCGTACAAAAACTATGGCTACACCTTC.

V usage is TRBV18 and J usage is TRBJ1-1; 7 nucleotides agree with TRBD1. V trimming: 3 bases; J trimming: 5 bases; junction bases outside the gene matches: 6. Germline V gene sequence: CDR1 KGHSH, CDR2 LQKENI. This CDR3 region has 14 residues. CDR3: CASSPDRVGTEAFF. In nucleotides, the CDR3 is TGTGCCAGCTCACCCGACAGGGTAGGAACTGAAGCTTTCTTT.

This chain uses TRBV15 with TRBJ1-3; 8 nucleotides agree with TRBD1. In germline, CDR1 is LNHNV, CDR2 YYDKDF (reference sequence). V shed 1 base and J 4 bases; nucleotides not matched to a gene: 9. This CDR3 is 17 amino acids long. Here the CDR3 reads CATSRAPLQGGGNTIYF. In DNA form, the CDR3 reads TGTGCCACCAGCAGAGCCCCATTACAGGGGGGAGGAAACACCATATATTTT.

The rearrangement links TRBV5-4 to TRBJ2-2, with D possibly being TRBD1 (6 bases). Between the trimmed V and J ends, which lost 5 bases and 0 bases, there was a span of 11 bases. Germline V lookup: CDR1 SGHNT, CDR2 YYREEE (reference sequence). The CDR3 covers 15 residues. The CDR3 sequence: CASRLGTTNTGELFF. The CDR3 coding sequence is TGTGCCAGCAGGCTAGGGACAACGAACACCGGGGAGCTGTTTTTT. Full variable domain (remainder filled in from reference TRBV5-4 and TRBJ2-2): ETGVTQSPTHLIKTRGQQVTLRCSSQSGHNTVSWYQQALGQGPQFIFQYYREEENGRGNFPPRFSGLQFPNYSSELNVNALELDDSALYLCASRLGTTNTGELFFGEGSRLTVL.

This clone is a singleton in its sample. V usage is TRBV19 and J usage is TRBJ2-3; D not certain. V was cut by 7 bases and J by 6 bases, with 20 bases left in between. Germline loops: CDR1 LNHDA, CDR2 SQIVND (reference sequence). The CDR3 is 15 residues long. The chain's CDR3 is CASKVDVLQHDTQYF. The CDR3 bases are TGTGCCAGTAAGGTAGACGTCCTACAGCACGATACGCAGTATTTT. Looking up the rest from reference TRBV19 and TRBJ2-3 gives the full variable domain: DGGITQSPKYLFRKEGQNVTLSCEQNLNHDAMYWYRQDPGQGLRLIYYSQIVNDFQKGDIAEGYSVSREKKESFPLTVTSAQKNPTAFYLCASKVDVLQHDTQYFGPGTRLTVL.